This T cell receptor beta chain is drawn from a study of follicular helper T cells after annual influenza vaccination. Described time point: 2013-2014 season, 7 days after vaccination. The protocol was immunoSEQ multiplex PCR, while the TCRdb copy is restricted to in-frame clones and leaves out a portion. The sample lists approximately 10,000 clones, more than 65% occurring once. The CDR3 loop spans 17 amino acids. Germline-derived CDR1 and CDR2 are MNHEY and SMNVEV (reference sequence). V shed 4 bases, J shed 7 bases, and the junction held 15 bases outside the gene matches. This material consisted of CXCR5- memory CD4+ T cells sorted from blood, taken 7 days after influenza vaccination. This chain connects TRBV27 to TRBJ2-1, with 8 bases identical to TRBD1. This TCR derives from an adult who received the influenza vaccine. DNA for the CDR3: TGTGCCAGCAGTTCCTACTTCATCCAGGGGGCGGAAAATGAGCAGTTCTTC. Translating it yields CASSSYFIQGAENEQFF.